This TCR beta chain was sequenced during a study of blood T cells in healthy people across ages (dated by TCRdb to the mid-2010s). The study in broad terms: In model experiments, roughly one uniquely barcoded TCR beta cDNA molecule per two T cells was captured by template switching. Age-related changes in TCR beta repertoire diversity were measured in the study by deep sequencing normalized with unique cDNA molecular identifiers. The donors were split into four age groups: young (average about 15 years), middle-aged (more than 35), aged (around 67) and long-lived (roughly 86). To avoid experimental bias, donors of different ages were spread randomly across the sequencing lanes. Two additional independent replicas of 1 million unique cDNA reads from the same blood draw were analyzed for two donors (one aged 18 to 30 and one aged 80 or older). Overall study results and their limits: Compared with the aged group, the long-lived group had more naive CD4+ T cells, fewer expanded clones and increased TCR diversity, a pattern suggesting age selection. Since profiling was done on bulk unsorted PBMCs, naive and antigen-experienced compartments could not be conclusively compared. Because donor CMV infection status was unknown, age-related changes in expanded clonotypes were potentially confounded. Total diversity estimates from one million sequenced T cells were considered lower bounds and underestimates. As age increased, observed TCR beta diversity per million T cells dropped in a roughly linear way, and a significant reduction was already evident by age about 40. The percentage of naive T cells measured by flow cytometry correlated strongly with observed TCR beta diversity.

Notes on this clonotype: Its target antigen remains unknown. There are no base qualities to consult, and no much larger clone falls within one base.

The method was 5' RACE. Data came from an Illumina HiSeq 2500. The second PCR ran for roughly 7 to 11 cycles and used a J-beta primer mix along with a sample-barcoded 5' primer. A unique molecular identifier was introduced onto each TCR beta cDNA molecule by a template-switch 5' adaptor carrying 12 random nucleotides. At least 3 million CDR3-containing paired-end reads were obtained from each sample. The Mint cDNA synthesis kit, primed by a TRBC-specific oligonucleotide, was used to synthesize first-strand cDNA from all RNA. After uracil-DNA glycosylase treatment, a first 18-cycle PCR used universal primers M1SS and BC2_uni_R on all cDNA. The original methods were these. Normalization of each sample was performed by random selection of 1 million high-quality reads, each carrying a distinct molecular identifier. Reads with shared molecular identifiers were discarded instead of being binned into consensus sequences. MiTCR, run with a Q25 quality threshold and the strictest error-elimination algorithm, handled CDR3 identification, clonotype clustering and error correction. Lower-bound total TCR beta diversity was estimated with a nonparametric unseen species model using Euler transformation. TCRdb reprocessing: public reads trimmed at Q25 with fastp, clones called with MiXCR, in-frame beta chains kept. Each CDR3 protein gets just one entry, which takes the most common genes and DNA from the rows behind it. These V and J calls derive from TCRdb rather than the authors' analysis. This sample has 1.5 million to 2 million distinct CDR3 sequences in its table, and roughly 49% of those were observed once. The ten largest clones take up roughly 2% of the sample.

The donors were roughly 38 Caucasian individuals from Russia, aged roughly 6 to 100 years, who were systemically healthy. Around 10 milliliters of peripheral blood were drawn from each donor into EDTA-treated Vacutainer tubes. Ficoll-Paque density-gradient centrifugation was used to isolate PBMCs, with at least 7 million per sample. Total RNA was extracted from PBMCs with Trizol reagent, with at least 6 micrograms obtained per sample. For every donor, an aliquot of PBMCs went through flow cytometry to measure the percentages of naive CD45RAhigh/CD27high T cells. In the germline V gene, CDR1 corresponds to MGHRA and CDR2 to YSYEKL. The germline V and J ends show losses of 4 bases and 4 bases respectively, and no gene match explains 6 bases of the junction. The CDR3 covers 15 residues, taking in both the cysteine and the phenylalanine. Only CDR3 DNA remains: 45 bases, in frame from the first base.

This chain joins TRBV4-1 to TRBJ2-7; the junction holds 11 bases that match TRBD1. The source of this sequence is a woman aged 40 to 49 in good health. Material: blood. The DNA sequence is TGCGCCAGCAGCCCCTTCGGGACAGGGGGGTACGAGCAGTACTTC. It translates as CASSPFGTGGYEQYF.